This T cell receptor (beta chain) derives from a study of graft-versus-host responses after intestinal transplantation. Across the whole study: Anti-thymocyte globulin was used for induction in all recipients, who then took tacrolimus and steroids for 2 to 4 years.

TCRdb's table, derived via immunoSEQ multiplex PCR, lists solely in-frame clones and lacks some. In the table there are 90,000 to 120,000 clones, roughly 87% of which are singletons. Details on this clone: No antigen is known for it.

The sequence derives from a human donor who was the organ donor for an intestinal transplant. The sample here was unstimulated CD4+ T cells sorted from spleen or lymph node cells, taken before transplant.

CDR3 in DNA: TGTGCCAGTAGTATAGGGCAGGGGGGGTACGAGCAGTACTTC. It translates to CASSIGQGGYEQYF. V usage is TRBV19 and J usage is TRBJ2-7; the D call may be TRBD1 or TRBD2 (7 bases each). CDR3 size: 14 residues. Germline lookup yields CDR1 LNHDA and CDR2 SQIVND (reference sequence). V lost 1 base, J lost 4 bases, and 11 bases lay in between.